A selection of T cell receptor beta chains follows, all from one sample in a study of blood T cell repertoires in COVID-19. Assay used: immunoSEQ multiplex PCR; TCRdb lists only in-frame clones, some missing. The table lists 200,000 or so clones, 75% to 90% of them singletons. Input material: peripheral blood. These receptors all come from a man between 70 and 80 years old with active or convalescent COVID-19. CDR3s include the opening cysteine and the closing phenylalanine or tryptophan. The D gene is left open where the match is weak. Where a row states a size, it is once, few, many or the class of an expanded clone; other rows omit it.

j_gene: TRBJ2-2
d_gene: NA
abundance: NA
v_gene: TRBV10-3
CDR3nt: TGTGCCATCAGTGTAATTCCAGGGAAAAACACCGGGGAGCTGTTTTTT
CDR3aa: CAISVIPGKNTGELFF

j_gene: TRBJ1-6
d_gene: NA
abundance: NA
v_gene: TRBV6-1
CDR3nt: TGTGCCAGCAGTGAAGGGATTAGAGGGTTTAATTCACCCCTCCACTTT
CDR3aa: CASSEGIRGFNSPLHF

j_gene: TRBJ1-2
d_gene: TRBD1
abundance: NA
v_gene: TRBV19
CDR3nt: TGTGCCAGTAGTCCTCTGGGACAGGGGGACCTGTATGGCTACACCTTC
CDR3aa: CASSPLGQGDLYGYTF

j_gene: TRBJ2-7
d_gene: NA
abundance: NA
v_gene: TRBV9
CDR3nt: TGTGCCAGCACCCGCGGCGGTTCCTCCTACGAGCAGTACTTC
CDR3aa: CASTRGGSSYEQYF

j_gene: TRBJ2-5
d_gene: NA
abundance: NA
v_gene: TRBV9
CDR3nt: TGTGCCAGCAGCCCCCGGGGAACCTTAGTGGCAGAGACCCAGTACTTC
CDR3aa: CASSPRGTLVAETQYF

j_gene: TRBJ2-3
d_gene: NA
abundance: NA
v_gene: TRBV2
CDR3nt: TGTGCCAGCGGGAGGGACATCACAGATACGCAGTATTTT
CDR3aa: CASGRDITDTQYF

j_gene: TRBJ1-1
d_gene: NA
abundance: NA
v_gene: TRBV10-3
CDR3nt: TGTGCCACCGGACCCGGGACACCCGGCACTGAAGCTTTCTTT
CDR3aa: CATGPGTPGTEAFF

j_gene: TRBJ1-5
d_gene: TRBD1
abundance: once
v_gene: TRBV28
CDR3nt: TGTGCCAGCAGTTTGAGGGGGCGCGGCAATCAGCCCCAGCATTTT
CDR3aa: CASSLRGRGNQPQHF

j_gene: TRBJ1-6
d_gene: NA
abundance: NA
v_gene: TRBV2
CDR3nt: TGTGCCAGTTCCATTGCGGGAGAACCCCTCCACTTT
CDR3aa: CASSIAGEPLHF

j_gene: TRBJ2-7
d_gene: TRBD1
abundance: NA
v_gene: TRBV28
CDR3nt: TGTGCCAGCAGATCCCCCTTCGGGACAGCAGCCTACGAGCAGTACTTC
CDR3aa: CASRSPFGTAAYEQYF

j_gene: TRBJ2-7
d_gene: TRBD2
abundance: NA
v_gene: TRBV7-6
CDR3nt: TGTGCCAGCAGCCCTTTCCCACCCCTGGCTAGCGGGGGCCCCTCCTACGAGCAGTACTTC
CDR3aa: CASSPFPPLASGGPSYEQYF

j_gene: TRBJ2-1
d_gene: NA
abundance: NA
v_gene: TRBV27
CDR3nt: TGTGCCAGCAGTTTAGGTCCGGCTAGTGAGCAGTTCTTC
CDR3aa: CASSLGPASEQFF

j_gene: TRBJ1-1
d_gene: TRBD1
abundance: NA
v_gene: TRBV10-2
CDR3nt: TGCGCCAGCAGTGAGAGGGGGGCCGGGACAGGGAATGAAGCTTTCTTT
CDR3aa: CASSERGAGTGNEAFF

j_gene: TRBJ1-5
d_gene: NA
abundance: NA
v_gene: TRBV3-1/TRBV3-2
CDR3nt: TGTGCCAGCAGCCAAGGCGCTCCAGGGGCTGGCAATCAGCCCCAGCATTTT
CDR3aa: CASSQGAPGAGNQPQHF

j_gene: TRBJ2-1
d_gene: TRBD2
abundance: NA
v_gene: TRBV19
CDR3nt: TGTGCCAGTAGTATGTTGCGGGGGTTTAATGAGCAGTTCTTC
CDR3aa: CASSMLRGFNEQFF

j_gene: TRBJ2-5
d_gene: TRBD2
abundance: NA
v_gene: TRBV28
CDR3nt: TGTGCCAGCAGTTCCCCCCAGGCCGGGGGGGAGACCCAGTACTTC
CDR3aa: CASSSPQAGGETQYF

j_gene: TRBJ2-3
d_gene: NA
abundance: NA
v_gene: TRBV19
CDR3nt: TGTGCCAGTAGTATGGACAACACAGATACGCAGTATTTT
CDR3aa: CASSMDNTDTQYF

j_gene: TRBJ2-7
d_gene: NA
abundance: once
v_gene: TRBV27
CDR3nt: TGTGCCAGCAGTTTACTGCGCGGCGCGTACGAGCAGTACTTC
CDR3aa: CASSLLRGAYEQYF

j_gene: TRBJ2-5
d_gene: NA
abundance: NA
v_gene: TRBV7-8
CDR3nt: TGTGCCAGCAGCTTGATGACAGGTCGAGAGACCCAGTACTTC
CDR3aa: CASSLMTGRETQYF

j_gene: TRBJ2-1
d_gene: NA
abundance: NA
v_gene: TRBV24-1
CDR3nt: TGTGCCACCAGTGATACAAGGGCGGGGGCGTCCTACAATGAGCAGTTCTTC
CDR3aa: CATSDTRAGASYNEQFF

j_gene: TRBJ2-2
d_gene: NA
abundance: NA
v_gene: TRBV18
CDR3nt: TGTGCCAGCTCACCAAGGAGGGGGCGCGGCACCGGGGAGCTGTTTTTT
CDR3aa: CASSPRRGRGTGELFF

j_gene: TRBJ1-5
d_gene: NA
abundance: NA
v_gene: TRBV11-3
CDR3nt: TGTGCCAGCAGTTCGAGGGCTGGGGAACACAATCAGCCCCAGCATTTT
CDR3aa: CASSSRAGEHNQPQHF

j_gene: TRBJ1-3
d_gene: NA
abundance: NA
v_gene: TRBV7-2
CDR3nt: TGTGCCAGCAGCTCACTGTCGAACCTTCCCTCTGGAAACACCATATATTTT
CDR3aa: CASSSLSNLPSGNTIYF

j_gene: TRBJ2-7
d_gene: NA
abundance: NA
v_gene: TRBV7-2
CDR3nt: TGTGCCAGCACCCGGCTGAGGGGAGGCGTTACTGCCTACGAGCAGTACTTC
CDR3aa: CASTRLRGGVTAYEQYF

j_gene: TRBJ1-2
d_gene: TRBD1
abundance: NA
v_gene: TRBV7-2
CDR3nt: TGTGCCAGCAGCTCCCGACAGGGGGTGGGGTATGGCTACACCTTC
CDR3aa: CASSSRQGVGYGYTF

j_gene: TRBJ2-7
d_gene: NA
abundance: once
v_gene: TRBV24-1
CDR3nt: TGTGCCCCGACAGTCGACTCCTACGAGCAGTACTTC
CDR3aa: CAPTVDSYEQYF

j_gene: TRBJ2-5
d_gene: NA
abundance: few
v_gene: TRBV4-1
CDR3nt: TGCGCCAGCAGCCAAGAGGGAGGGGGACAAGAGACCCAGTACTTC
CDR3aa: CASSQEGGGQETQYF

j_gene: TRBJ1-6
d_gene: TRBD1
abundance: NA
v_gene: TRBV15
CDR3nt: TGTGCCACCAGCAGAGATCGGACAGGGGGGAATTCACCCCTCCACTTT
CDR3aa: CATSRDRTGGNSPLHF

j_gene: TRBJ2-2
d_gene: NA
abundance: NA
v_gene: TRBV19
CDR3nt: TGTGCCAGTAGGATTTTACAGGGCCCCGCCGGGGAGCTGTTTTTT
CDR3aa: CASRILQGPAGELFF

j_gene: TRBJ1-1
d_gene: NA
abundance: NA
v_gene: TRBV6-2/TRBV6-3
CDR3nt: TGTGCCAGCAGTTACCCGTCCCCGGGAGTGCAAGAAGCTTTCTTT
CDR3aa: CASSYPSPGVQEAFF

j_gene: TRBJ1-6
d_gene: NA
abundance: once
v_gene: TRBV12-3/TRBV12-4
CDR3nt: TGTGCCACGCGCATGGGAGGTTCACCCCTCCACTTT
CDR3aa: CATRMGGSPLHF

j_gene: TRBJ2-7
d_gene: NA
abundance: once
v_gene: TRBV28
CDR3nt: TGTGCCAGCAGTTTACAGGTCCCCTACGAGCAGTACTTC
CDR3aa: CASSLQVPYEQYF

j_gene: TRBJ1-1
d_gene: NA
abundance: NA
v_gene: TRBV5-8
CDR3nt: TGTGCCAGCAGCCTTTTCACTGAAGCTTTCTTT
CDR3aa: CASSLFTEAFF

j_gene: TRBJ2-5
d_gene: NA
abundance: NA
v_gene: TRBV5-1
CDR3nt: TGCGCCAGCAGCCTCCAAGAGACCCAGTACTTC
CDR3aa: CASSLQETQYF

j_gene: TRBJ1-1
d_gene: TRBD1
abundance: NA
v_gene: TRBV18
CDR3nt: TGTGCCAGCTCACCAAGTGCAGGGGGAGCCACTGAAGCTTTCTTT
CDR3aa: CASSPSAGGATEAFF

j_gene: TRBJ2-1
d_gene: TRBD2
abundance: NA
v_gene: TRBV19
CDR3nt: TGTGCCAGTAGTATAGAAGGACTAGCGGGAGGCCTTATCGATGAGCAGTTCTTC
CDR3aa: CASSIEGLAGGLIDEQFF

j_gene: TRBJ2-2
d_gene: NA
abundance: NA
v_gene: TRBV7-2
CDR3nt: TGTGCCAGCAGCTTAACCCCGGCAGGGTTCGCCGGGGAGCTGTTTTTT
CDR3aa: CASSLTPAGFAGELFF

j_gene: TRBJ1-1
d_gene: NA
abundance: NA
v_gene: TRBV19
CDR3nt: TGTGCCAGTAGCCAGACAGACATGAACACTGAAGCTTTCTTT
CDR3aa: CASSQTDMNTEAFF

j_gene: TRBJ2-3
d_gene: TRBD2
abundance: NA
v_gene: TRBV5-1
CDR3nt: TGCGCCAGCAGGCTAGCGGAGGTAGATACGCAGTATTTT
CDR3aa: CASRLAEVDTQYF

j_gene: TRBJ1-4
d_gene: NA
abundance: NA
v_gene: TRBV7-9
CDR3nt: TGTGCCAGCAGCATAGGACAGTATAATGAAAAACTGTTTTTT
CDR3aa: CASSIGQYNEKLFF

j_gene: TRBJ2-1
d_gene: NA
abundance: NA
v_gene: TRBV18
CDR3nt: TGTGCCAGCGCGCGGGACCCGTCGGGATACAATGAGCAGTTCTTC
CDR3aa: CASARDPSGYNEQFF

j_gene: TRBJ2-7
d_gene: NA
abundance: once
v_gene: TRBV28
CDR3nt: TGTGCCAGCAGCTCCGGACAGAGCTCCTACGAGCAGTACTTC
CDR3aa: CASSSGQSSYEQYF

j_gene: TRBJ2-5
d_gene: NA
abundance: NA
v_gene: TRBV7-6
CDR3nt: TGTGCCAGCAGCCCCAATCTCCTAGCTTGGGAGACCCAGTACTTC
CDR3aa: CASSPNLLAWETQYF

j_gene: TRBJ2-3
d_gene: NA
abundance: NA
v_gene: TRBV4-1
CDR3nt: TGCGCCAGCAGCCAACTAGGGAGGACAGATACGCAGTATTTT
CDR3aa: CASSQLGRTDTQYF

j_gene: TRBJ2-1
d_gene: TRBD1
abundance: NA
v_gene: TRBV5-6
CDR3nt: TGTGCCAGCAGCTCCGGACAGGGTTCCTACAATGAGCAGTTCTTC
CDR3aa: CASSSGQGSYNEQFF

j_gene: TRBJ1-2
d_gene: NA
abundance: NA
v_gene: TRBV3-1/TRBV3-2
CDR3nt: TGTGCCAGCAGTCGAAGGGGGAACTATGGCTACACCTTC
CDR3aa: CASSRRGNYGYTF

j_gene: TRBJ2-7
d_gene: TRBD1
abundance: NA
v_gene: TRBV7-9
CDR3nt: TGTGCCAGCAGCCCTTGGGACAGAGCCTACGAGCAGTACTTC
CDR3aa: CASSPWDRAYEQYF

j_gene: TRBJ2-4
d_gene: NA
abundance: NA
v_gene: TRBV13
CDR3nt: TGTGCCAGCAGCTTCCGGAGTGGGGCCAAAAACATTCAGTACTTC
CDR3aa: CASSFRSGAKNIQYF

j_gene: TRBJ1-3
d_gene: TRBD1
abundance: NA
v_gene: TRBV19
CDR3nt: TGTGCCAGTGCTCGGACAGGGGGCAGAAACACCATATATTTT
CDR3aa: CASARTGGRNTIYF

j_gene: TRBJ2-1
d_gene: NA
abundance: NA
v_gene: TRBV27
CDR3nt: TGTGCCAGCAGCTCGTTGGTGGGTACGACTTACAATGAGCAGTTCTTC
CDR3aa: CASSSLVGTTYNEQFF

j_gene: TRBJ1-5
d_gene: NA
abundance: NA
v_gene: TRBV2
CDR3nt: TGTGCCAGCAGGAGACAGTTTAGTGTCAATCAGCCCCAGCATTTT
CDR3aa: CASRRQFSVNQPQHF

j_gene: TRBJ2-5
d_gene: NA
abundance: NA
v_gene: TRBV19
CDR3nt: TGTGCCAGTAGTATTGAGTACAGGGCCAAACAAGAGACCCAGTACTTC
CDR3aa: CASSIEYRAKQETQYF

j_gene: TRBJ2-1
d_gene: TRBD2
abundance: NA
v_gene: TRBV6-2/TRBV6-3
CDR3nt: TGTGCCAGCAGCCCTACTAGCGGGGAATACAATGAGCAGTTCTTC
CDR3aa: CASSPTSGEYNEQFF

j_gene: TRBJ1-5
d_gene: NA
abundance: NA
v_gene: TRBV12-3/TRBV12-4
CDR3nt: TGTGCCAGCACCCTTAACTATCAGCCCCAGCATTTT
CDR3aa: CASTLNYQPQHF

j_gene: TRBJ1-3
d_gene: TRBD1
abundance: NA
v_gene: TRBV5-4
CDR3nt: TGTGCCAGCAGCTCGGGACAGGTGCTCTCTGGAAACACCATATATTTT
CDR3aa: CASSSGQVLSGNTIYF

j_gene: TRBJ2-7
d_gene: TRBD2
abundance: NA
v_gene: TRBV27
CDR3nt: TGTGCCAGCAAACGGACTAGCGGTTCCTACGAGCAGTACTTC
CDR3aa: CASKRTSGSYEQYF

j_gene: TRBJ1-6
d_gene: TRBD1
abundance: NA
v_gene: TRBV5-6
CDR3nt: TGTGCCAGCAGCCGGGTTAGCGACAGGGGAAATTCACCCCTCCACTTT
CDR3aa: CASSRVSDRGNSPLHF

j_gene: TRBJ1-1
d_gene: TRBD1
abundance: NA
v_gene: TRBV18
CDR3nt: TGTGCCAGCTCACCCCGGACAGGGGGCGCAGCTTTCTTT
CDR3aa: CASSPRTGGAAFF

j_gene: TRBJ1-4
d_gene: NA
abundance: NA
v_gene: TRBV11-2
CDR3nt: TGTGCCAGCAGACTAGGGGGGGGGCGACGGACTAATGAAAAACTGTTTTTT
CDR3aa: CASRLGGGRRTNEKLFF